This T cell receptor (beta chain) emerged from a study of shared clonotypes between healthy human individuals. The junction had 14 bases not matched to a gene; V was cut back by 4 bases and J by 5 bases. This CDR3 region has 17 residues. Germline lookup yields CDR1 SGHKS and CDR2 YYEKEE (reference sequence). The data were produced by immunoSEQ multiplex PCR, yet TCRdb's version contains in-frame clones alone and is incomplete. The sample consists of a few million clones, more than 90% of them appearing once. Subsets obtained from CD4+ cells comprised CD45RA+ naive and CD45RA-negative memory cells. This sequence joins TRBV5-5 and TRBJ2-2; TRBD2 aligns across 7 bases. This TCR was recovered from a young man in good health. The sequenced sample was naive CD4+ T cells sorted from blood. Subset reported: CD45RA+ positively selected. The CDR3 here is CASSQDHTSVRTGELFF. CDR3 nucleotide sequence: TGTGCCAGCAGCCAGGATCATACTAGCGTAAGGACCGGGGAGCTGTTTTTT.